Listed below are T cell receptor beta chains from one sample, sequenced in a study of blood T cell repertoires in COVID-19. Clones were read by immunoSEQ multiplex PCR, and TCRdb kept only the in-frame ones, dropping some. The sample contains 100,000 to 150,000 clones, roughly three quarters of which appear only once. The sequenced sample was peripheral blood. The receptors originated from a woman aged 70-85 years with acute or convalescent COVID-19. The CDR3 runs from the conserved cysteine through the conserved F or W. Fields, in order: J gene, clone size, D gene, V gene, CDR3 DNA, CDR3 protein. A D gene is named only where the DNA matches it firmly. A clone size is listed for some rows: how often the clone was seen (once, few, many), or a class if it is expanded.

TRBJ1-4,once,NA,TRBV12-3/TRBV12-4,TGTGCCAGCAGGCGACAAGAAGAAAAACTGTTTTTT,CASRRQEEKLFF
TRBJ2-3,NA,NA,TRBV30,TGTGCCTGGACTCCGCTCACGGGGGTCCTAGGCGCAGATACGCAGTATTTT,CAWTPLTGVLGADTQYF
TRBJ1-6,NA,NA,TRBV5-1,TGCGCCAGCAGAAGAGGCACCTCCTATAATTCACCCCTCCACTTT,CASRRGTSYNSPLHF
TRBJ2-7,few,TRBD1,TRBV6-5,TGTGCCATTCCGGGACAGGGGTTCCCCTACGAGCAGTACTTC,CAIPGQGFPYEQYF
TRBJ1-4,NA,TRBD1,TRBV9,TGTGCCAGCAGCGTAGATCCGATTTTGGGACAGGGCAAGAACAATGAAAAACTGTTTTTT,CASSVDPILGQGKNNEKLFF
TRBJ1-5,NA,NA,TRBV3-1/TRBV3-2,TGTGCCAGCAGCTATGCAGGGGGCAATCAGCCCCAGCATTTT,CASSYAGGNQPQHF
TRBJ2-7,many,NA,TRBV4-1,TGCGCCAGCAGCTCCCGGCAGTACTTC,CASSSRQYF
TRBJ2-7,medium-sized,NA,TRBV5-1,TGCGCCAGCAGCTTGGACGGGACAAATACCTACGAGCAGTACTTC,CASSLDGTNTYEQYF
TRBJ2-1,NA,NA,TRBV30,TGTGCCTGGAGCCCTGTTTTCAATGAGCAGTTCTTC,CAWSPVFNEQFF
TRBJ2-7,NA,TRBD2,TRBV29-1,TGCAGCGTCGCGGGCGGGGGGTTGAGCGAGCAGTACTTC,CSVAGGGLSEQYF
TRBJ1-2,once,NA,TRBV28,TGTGCCAGCAGTTTTTCCGTCTCCCCGAGCGGCTACACCTTC,CASSFSVSPSGYTF
TRBJ1-3,NA,TRBD1,TRBV28,TGTGCCAGCAGTTCCGGACAGGGGCCGGCTGGAAACACCATATATTTT,CASSSGQGPAGNTIYF
TRBJ2-7,NA,TRBD1,TRBV4-1,TGCGCCAGCAGCCAAGAAGGACAGGCCGAGCAGTACTTC,CASSQEGQAEQYF
TRBJ1-6,few,TRBD1,TRBV11-3,TGTGCCAGCAGCCGAGACAGGGATTCACCCCTCCACTTT,CASSRDRDSPLHF
TRBJ2-5,NA,NA,TRBV19,TGTGCCAGTAGTATGACCCGTGGAGGGGGGGCCAAAGAGACCCAGTACTTC,CASSMTRGGGAKETQYF
TRBJ2-5,NA,NA,TRBV5-4,TGTGCCAGCGGGACACCAAACGGAGAGACCCAGTACTTC,CASGTPNGETQYF
TRBJ2-7,NA,TRBD2,TRBV28,TGTGCCAGCAGTTTTGGGGGGGTGATGGACGAGCAGTACTTC,CASSFGGVMDEQYF
TRBJ1-1,NA,NA,TRBV4-1,TGCGCCAGCAGCCAAGAAACGGGGGTCGCCACTGAAGCTTTCTTT,CASSQETGVATEAFF